This TCR beta chain was recorded in a study of cytotoxic CD8 clonotypes in ibrutinib-treated CLL. Background on the study: After treatment lasting a median approximately eleven months, range 6 to 36, response samples were collected.

The CDR3 totals 11 residues. Per germline, CDR1 SQVTM and CDR2 ANQGSEA. V lost 3 bases and J lost 2, with 4 bases in between. Sequencing sought depths of 1 in 200,000 to 1 in 1 million T cells. Some clones are missing from TCRdb's copy, which holds only in-frame ones; the method was immunoSEQ multiplex PCR. The sample yields about 15,000 clones, around half seen once. The rearrangement joins TRBV29-1 to TRBJ1-2; the D is unclear. The sequences come from PBMCs, collected at a roughly 24-month disease-progression time point, from a patient treated with ibrutinib. This sequence originates from a human donor with chronic lymphocytic leukemia. The CDR3 region is CSVESNYGYTF. The CDR3, as DNA: TGCAGCGTTGAGTCCAACTATGGCTACACCTTC.